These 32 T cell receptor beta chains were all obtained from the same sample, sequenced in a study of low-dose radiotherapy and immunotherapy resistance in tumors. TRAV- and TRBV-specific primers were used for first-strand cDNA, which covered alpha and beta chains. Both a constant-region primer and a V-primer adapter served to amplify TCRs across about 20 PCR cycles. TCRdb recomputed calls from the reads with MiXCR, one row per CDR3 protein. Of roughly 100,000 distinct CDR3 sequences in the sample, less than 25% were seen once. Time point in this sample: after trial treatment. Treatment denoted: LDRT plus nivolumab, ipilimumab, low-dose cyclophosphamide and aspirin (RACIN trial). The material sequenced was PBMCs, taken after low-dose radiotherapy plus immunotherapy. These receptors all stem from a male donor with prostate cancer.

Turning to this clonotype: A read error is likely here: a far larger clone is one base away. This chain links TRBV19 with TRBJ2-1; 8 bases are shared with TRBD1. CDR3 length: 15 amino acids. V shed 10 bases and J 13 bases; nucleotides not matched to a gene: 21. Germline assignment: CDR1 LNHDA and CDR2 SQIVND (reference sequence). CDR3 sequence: CATTRRAQGAETQFF. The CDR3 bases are TGTGCCACCACCCGAAGGGCCCAGGGGGCTGAGACCCAGTTCTTC. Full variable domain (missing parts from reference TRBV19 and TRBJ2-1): DGGITQSPKYLFRKEGQNVTLSCEQNLNHDAMYWYRQDPGQGLRLIYYSQIVNDFQKGDIAEGYSVSREKKESFPLTVTSAQKNPTAFYLCATTRRAQGAETQFFGPGTRLTVL.

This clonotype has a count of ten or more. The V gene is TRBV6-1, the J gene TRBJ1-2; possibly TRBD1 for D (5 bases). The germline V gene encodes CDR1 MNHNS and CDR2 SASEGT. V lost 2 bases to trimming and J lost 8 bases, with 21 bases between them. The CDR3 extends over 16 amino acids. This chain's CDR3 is CASSERPGSVGEGYTF. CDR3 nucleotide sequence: TGTGCCAGCAGTGAACGTCCGGGCAGTGTAGGGGAAGGCTACACCTTC.

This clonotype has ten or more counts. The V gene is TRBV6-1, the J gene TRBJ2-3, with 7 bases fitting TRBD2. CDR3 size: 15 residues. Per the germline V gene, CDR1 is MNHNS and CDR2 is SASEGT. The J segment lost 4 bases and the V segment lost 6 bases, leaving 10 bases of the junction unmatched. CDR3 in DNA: TGTGCCAGCAGCCTGGGCGGGGCGGGGGCAGATACGCAGTATTTT. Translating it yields CASSLGGAGADTQYF.

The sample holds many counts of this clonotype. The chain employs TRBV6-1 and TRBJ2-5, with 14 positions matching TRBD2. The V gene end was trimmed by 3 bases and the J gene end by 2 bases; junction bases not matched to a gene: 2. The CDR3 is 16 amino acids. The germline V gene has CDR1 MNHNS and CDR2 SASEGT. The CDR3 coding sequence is TGTGCCAGCAGTGAGGGGACTAGCGGGGGACAAGAGACCCAGTACTTC. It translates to CASSEGTSGGQETQYF.

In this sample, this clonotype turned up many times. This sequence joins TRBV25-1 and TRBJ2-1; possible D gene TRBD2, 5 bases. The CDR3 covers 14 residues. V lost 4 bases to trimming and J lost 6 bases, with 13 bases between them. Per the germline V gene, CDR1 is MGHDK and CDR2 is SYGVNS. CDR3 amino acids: CASSVGGLTNEQFF. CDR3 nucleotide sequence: TGTGCCAGCAGTGTCGGAGGCCTCACCAATGAGCAGTTCTTC. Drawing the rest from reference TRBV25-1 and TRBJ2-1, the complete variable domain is EADIYQTPRYLVIGTGKKITLECSQTMGHDKMYWYQQDPGMELHLIHYSYGVNSTEKGDLSSESTVSRIRTEHFPLTLESARPSHTSQYLCASSVGGLTNEQFFGPGTRLTVL.

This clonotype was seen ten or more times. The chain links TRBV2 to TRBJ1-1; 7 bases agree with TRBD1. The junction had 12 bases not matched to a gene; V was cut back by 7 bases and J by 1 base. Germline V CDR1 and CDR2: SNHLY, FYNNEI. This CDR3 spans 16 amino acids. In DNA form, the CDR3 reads TGTGCCAGCAATAGGGCTATCGGACAGGAGAACACTGAAGCTTTCTTT. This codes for CASNRAIGQENTEAFF.

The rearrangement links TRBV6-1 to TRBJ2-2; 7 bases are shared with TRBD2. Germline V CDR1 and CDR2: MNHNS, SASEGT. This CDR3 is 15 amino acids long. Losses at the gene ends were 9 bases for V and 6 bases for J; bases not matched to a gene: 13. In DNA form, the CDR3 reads TGTGCCAGTGGGACTGCGGGAGCCCTACCCGGGGAGCTGTTTTTT. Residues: CASGTAGALPGELFF.

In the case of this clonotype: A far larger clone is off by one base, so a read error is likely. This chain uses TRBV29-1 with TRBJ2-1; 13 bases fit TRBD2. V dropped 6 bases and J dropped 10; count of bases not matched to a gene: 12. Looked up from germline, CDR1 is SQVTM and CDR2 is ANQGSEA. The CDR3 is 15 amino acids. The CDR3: CSVGLAGVNSYEQFF. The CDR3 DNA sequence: TGCAGCGTCGGACTAGCGGGGGTGAACTCCTACGAGCAGTTCTTC.

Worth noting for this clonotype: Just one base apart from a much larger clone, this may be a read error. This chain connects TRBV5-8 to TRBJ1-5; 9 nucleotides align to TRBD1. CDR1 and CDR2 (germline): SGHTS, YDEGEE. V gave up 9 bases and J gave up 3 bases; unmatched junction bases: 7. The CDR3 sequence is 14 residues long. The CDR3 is CATNRGLHNQPQHF. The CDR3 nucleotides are TGTGCCACCAACAGGGGGCTTCACAATCAGCCCCAGCATTTT.

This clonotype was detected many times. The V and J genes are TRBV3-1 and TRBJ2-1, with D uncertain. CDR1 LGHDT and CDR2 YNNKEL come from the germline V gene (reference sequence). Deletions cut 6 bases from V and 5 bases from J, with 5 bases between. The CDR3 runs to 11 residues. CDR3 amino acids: CASRYNNEQFF. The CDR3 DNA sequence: TGTGCCAGCAGATACAACAATGAGCAGTTCTTC.

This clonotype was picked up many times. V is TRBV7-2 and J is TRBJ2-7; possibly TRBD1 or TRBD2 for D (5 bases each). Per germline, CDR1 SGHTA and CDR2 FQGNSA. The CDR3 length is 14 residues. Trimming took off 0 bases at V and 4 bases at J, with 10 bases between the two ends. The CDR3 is CASSLATGGYEQYF. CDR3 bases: TGTGCCAGCAGCTTAGCTACTGGGGGATACGAGCAGTACTTC.

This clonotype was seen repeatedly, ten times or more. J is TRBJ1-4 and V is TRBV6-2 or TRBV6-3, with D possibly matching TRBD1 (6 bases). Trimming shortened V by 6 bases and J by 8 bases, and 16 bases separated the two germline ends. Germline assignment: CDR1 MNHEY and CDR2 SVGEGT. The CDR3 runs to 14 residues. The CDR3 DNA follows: TGTGCCAGCAGGCAAGACAGGAACCAAGAAAAACTGTTTTTT. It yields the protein CASRQDRNQEKLFF.

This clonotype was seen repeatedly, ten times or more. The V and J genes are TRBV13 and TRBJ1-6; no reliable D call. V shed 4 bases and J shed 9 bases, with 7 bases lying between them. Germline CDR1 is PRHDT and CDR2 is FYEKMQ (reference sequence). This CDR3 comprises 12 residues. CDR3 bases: TGTGCCAGCAGCTCCGAAACTTCACCCCTCCACTTT. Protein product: CASSSETSPLHF.

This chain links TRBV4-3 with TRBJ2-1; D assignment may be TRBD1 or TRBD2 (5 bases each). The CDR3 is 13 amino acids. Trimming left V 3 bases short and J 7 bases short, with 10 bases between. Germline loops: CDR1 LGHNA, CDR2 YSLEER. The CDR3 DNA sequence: TGCGCCAGCAGCCACCCCGGGACGAATGAGCAGTTCTTC. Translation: CASSHPGTNEQFF.

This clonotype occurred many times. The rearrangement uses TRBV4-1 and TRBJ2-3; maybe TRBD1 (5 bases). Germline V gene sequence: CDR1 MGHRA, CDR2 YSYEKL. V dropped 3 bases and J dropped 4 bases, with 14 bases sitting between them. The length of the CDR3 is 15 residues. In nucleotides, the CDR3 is TGCGCCAGCAGCCACCAGGGATCCCCCGCAGATACGCAGTATTTT. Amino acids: CASSHQGSPADTQYF.

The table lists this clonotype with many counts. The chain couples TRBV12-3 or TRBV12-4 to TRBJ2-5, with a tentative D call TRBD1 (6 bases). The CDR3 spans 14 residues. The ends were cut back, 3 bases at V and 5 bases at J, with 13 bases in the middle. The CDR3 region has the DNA TGTGCCAGCAGTTTTGACAGGTTAAGGGAGACCCAGTACTTC. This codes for CASSFDRLRETQYF.

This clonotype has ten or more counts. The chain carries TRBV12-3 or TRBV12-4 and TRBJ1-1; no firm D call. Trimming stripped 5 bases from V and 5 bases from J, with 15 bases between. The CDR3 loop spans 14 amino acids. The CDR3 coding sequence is TGTGCCAGCAGTGACGACGACGGTGGAACTGAAGCTTTCTTT. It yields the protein CASSDDDGGTEAFF.

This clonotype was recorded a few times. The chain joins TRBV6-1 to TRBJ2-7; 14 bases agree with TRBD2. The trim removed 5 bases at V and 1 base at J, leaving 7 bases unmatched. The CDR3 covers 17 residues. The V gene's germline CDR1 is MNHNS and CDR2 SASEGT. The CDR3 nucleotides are TGTGCCAGCAGTCGTGGACTAGCGGGGGGTTCGTCCTACGAGCAGTACTTC. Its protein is CASSRGLAGGSSYEQYF.

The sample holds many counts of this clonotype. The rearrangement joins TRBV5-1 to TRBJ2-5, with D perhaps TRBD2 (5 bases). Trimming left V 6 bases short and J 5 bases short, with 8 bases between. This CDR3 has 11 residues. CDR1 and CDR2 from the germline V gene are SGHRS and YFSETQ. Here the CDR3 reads CASMEEETQYF. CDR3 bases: TGCGCCAGCATGGAGGAGGAGACCCAGTACTTC.

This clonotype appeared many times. The DNA for the CDR3 is TGCAGTGCTCTTGCCAGGGAAGACGAGCAGTACTTC. This gives the protein CSALAREDEQYF. This chain connects TRBV20-1 to TRBJ2-7, with D possibly matching TRBD1 (5 bases). Germline V lookup: CDR1 DFQATT, CDR2 SNEGSKA (reference sequence). This CDR3 comprises 12 residues. V lost 5 bases, J lost 5 bases, and 13 bases lay in between.

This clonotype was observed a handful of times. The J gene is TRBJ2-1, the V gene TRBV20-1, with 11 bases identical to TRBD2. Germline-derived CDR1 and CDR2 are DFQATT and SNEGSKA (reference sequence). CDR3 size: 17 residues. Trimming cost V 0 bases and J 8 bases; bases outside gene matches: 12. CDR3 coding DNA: TGCAGTGCTAGAGATCTAGCGGGGGGCATTTTTGGGTATGAGCAGTTCTTC. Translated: CSARDLAGGIFGYEQFF.

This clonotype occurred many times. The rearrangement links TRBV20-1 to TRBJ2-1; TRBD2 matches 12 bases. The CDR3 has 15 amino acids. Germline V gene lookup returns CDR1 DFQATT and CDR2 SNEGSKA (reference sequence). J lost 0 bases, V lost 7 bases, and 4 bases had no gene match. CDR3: CSGSLAGGSYNEQFF. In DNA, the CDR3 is TGCAGTGGTTCACTAGCGGGGGGCTCCTACAATGAGCAGTTCTTC.

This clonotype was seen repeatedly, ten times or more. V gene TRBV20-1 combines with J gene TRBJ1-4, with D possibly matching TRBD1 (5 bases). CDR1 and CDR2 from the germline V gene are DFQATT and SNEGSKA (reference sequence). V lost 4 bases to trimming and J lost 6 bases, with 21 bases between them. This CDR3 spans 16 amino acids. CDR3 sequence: CSAISGAAATDEKLFF. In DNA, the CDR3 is TGCAGTGCTATTTCTGGGGCCGCCGCGACGGATGAAAAACTGTTTTTT.

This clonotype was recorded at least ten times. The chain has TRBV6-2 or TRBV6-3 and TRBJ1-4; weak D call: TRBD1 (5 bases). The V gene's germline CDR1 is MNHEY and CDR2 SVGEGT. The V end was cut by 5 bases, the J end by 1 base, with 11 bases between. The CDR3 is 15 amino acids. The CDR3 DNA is TGTGCCAGCAGTGAGATAGGGGTAACTAATGAAAAACTGTTTTTT. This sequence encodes CASSEIGVTNEKLFF.

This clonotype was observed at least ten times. The CDR3 loop reads CASRATTGYQGYTF. In nucleotides, the CDR3 is TGTGCCAGTAGGGCCACTACAGGGTATCAAGGCTACACCTTC. The chain carries TRBV19 and TRBJ1-2; possibly TRBD1 for D (6 bases). V was trimmed by 6 bases and J by 8 bases, leaving 19 bases between them. CDR1 LNHDA and CDR2 SQIVND come from the germline V gene (reference sequence). The CDR3 sequence is 14 residues long.

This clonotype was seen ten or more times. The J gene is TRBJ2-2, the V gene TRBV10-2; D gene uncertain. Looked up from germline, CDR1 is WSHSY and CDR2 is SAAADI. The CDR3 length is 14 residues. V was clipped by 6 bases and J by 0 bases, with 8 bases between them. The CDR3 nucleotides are TGCGCCAGCAGGAGTTCAGCGAACACCGGGGAGCTGTTTTTT. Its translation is CASRSSANTGELFF.

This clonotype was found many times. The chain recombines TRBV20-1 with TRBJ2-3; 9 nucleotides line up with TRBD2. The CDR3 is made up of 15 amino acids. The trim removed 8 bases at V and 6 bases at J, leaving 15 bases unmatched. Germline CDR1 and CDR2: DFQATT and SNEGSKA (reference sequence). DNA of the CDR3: TGCAGTTCCCGAGATATGGTAGCGGGGGCGGATACGCAGTATTTT. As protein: CSSRDMVAGADTQYF.

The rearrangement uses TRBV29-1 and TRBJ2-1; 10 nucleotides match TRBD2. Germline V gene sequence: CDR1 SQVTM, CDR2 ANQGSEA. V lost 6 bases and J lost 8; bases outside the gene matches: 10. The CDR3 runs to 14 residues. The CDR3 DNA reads TGCAGCGTGGGTACGGGACTAGCGATATATGAGCAGTTCTTC. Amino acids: CSVGTGLAIYEQFF.

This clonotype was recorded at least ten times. The CDR3 DNA follows: TGTGCCAGCAGTTTATCAGTTGACGAGCAGTACTTC. It specifies CASSLSVDEQYF. The chain uses TRBV12-3 or TRBV12-4 and TRBJ2-7; D is uncertain. The CDR3 is made up of 12 amino acids. V dropped 2 bases and J dropped 5 bases, with 7 bases sitting between them.

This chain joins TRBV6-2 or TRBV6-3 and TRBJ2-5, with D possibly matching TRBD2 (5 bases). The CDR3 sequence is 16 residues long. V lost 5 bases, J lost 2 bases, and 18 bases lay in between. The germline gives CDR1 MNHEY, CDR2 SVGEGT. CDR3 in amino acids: CASSEDYYSGQETQYF. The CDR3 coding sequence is TGTGCCAGCAGTGAAGACTATTATTCGGGTCAAGAGACCCAGTACTTC.

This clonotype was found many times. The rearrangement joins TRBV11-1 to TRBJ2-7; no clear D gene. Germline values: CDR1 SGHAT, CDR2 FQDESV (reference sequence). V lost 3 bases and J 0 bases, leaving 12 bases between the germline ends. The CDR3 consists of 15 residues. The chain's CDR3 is CASSFTYAASYEQYF. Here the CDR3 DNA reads TGTGCCAGCAGCTTTACCTACGCAGCCTCCTACGAGCAGTACTTC. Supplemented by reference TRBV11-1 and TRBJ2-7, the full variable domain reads EAEVAQSPRYKITEKSQAVAFWCDPISGHATLYWYRQILGQGPELLVQFQDESVVDDSQLPKDRFSAERLKGVDSTLKIQPAELGDSAMYLCASSFTYAASYEQYFGPGTRLTVT.

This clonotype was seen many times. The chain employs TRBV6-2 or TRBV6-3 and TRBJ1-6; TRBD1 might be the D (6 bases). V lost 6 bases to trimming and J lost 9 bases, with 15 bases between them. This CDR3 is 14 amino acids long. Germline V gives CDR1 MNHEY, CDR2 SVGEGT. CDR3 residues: CASREQGDLSPLHF. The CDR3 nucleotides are TGTGCCAGCAGGGAACAGGGAGATCTTTCACCCCTCCACTTT.